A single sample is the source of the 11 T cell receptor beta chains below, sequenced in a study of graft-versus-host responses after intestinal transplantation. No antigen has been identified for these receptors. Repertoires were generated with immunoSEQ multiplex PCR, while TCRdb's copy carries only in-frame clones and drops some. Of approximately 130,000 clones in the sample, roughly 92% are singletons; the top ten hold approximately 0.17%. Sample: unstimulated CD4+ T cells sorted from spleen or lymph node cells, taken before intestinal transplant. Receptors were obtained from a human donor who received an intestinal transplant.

CDR3 amino acids: CATSREWERGGELFF. The DNA for the CDR3 is TGTGCCACCAGCAGAGAATGGGAACGAGGCGGGGAGCTGTTTTTT. This chain links TRBV15 with TRBJ2-2; D ambiguous. The CDR3 totals 15 residues. CDR1 is LNHNV, CDR2 YYDKDF, per germline (reference sequence). V lost 0 bases and J lost 7, with 12 bases in between.

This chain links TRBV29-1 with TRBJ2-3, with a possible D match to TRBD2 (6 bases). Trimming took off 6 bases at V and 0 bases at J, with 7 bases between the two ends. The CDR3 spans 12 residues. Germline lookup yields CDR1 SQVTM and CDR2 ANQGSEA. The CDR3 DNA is TGCAGCGTAGGGACTAGCACAGATACGCAGTATTTT. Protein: CSVGTSTDTQYF.

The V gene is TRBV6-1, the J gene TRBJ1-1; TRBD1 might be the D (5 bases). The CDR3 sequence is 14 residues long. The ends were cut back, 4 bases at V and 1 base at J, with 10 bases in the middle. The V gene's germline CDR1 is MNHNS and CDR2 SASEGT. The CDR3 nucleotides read TGTGCCAGCAGTGTTCAACAGGAGAACACTGAAGCTTTCTTT. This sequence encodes CASSVQQENTEAFF.

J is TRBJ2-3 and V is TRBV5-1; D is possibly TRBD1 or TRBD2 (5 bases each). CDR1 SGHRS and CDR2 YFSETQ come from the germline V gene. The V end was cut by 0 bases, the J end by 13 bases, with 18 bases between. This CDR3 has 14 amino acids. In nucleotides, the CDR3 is TGCGCCAGCAGCTTGGAGAGGGACGGCTCTAAAGAGTATTTT. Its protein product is CASSLERDGSKEYF. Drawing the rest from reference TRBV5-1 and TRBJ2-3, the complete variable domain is KAGVTQTPRYLIKTRGQQVTLSCSPISGHRSVSWYQQTPGQGLQFLFEYFSETQRNKGNFPGRFSGRQFSNSRSEMNVSTLELGDSALYLCASSLERDGSKEYFGPGTRLTVL.

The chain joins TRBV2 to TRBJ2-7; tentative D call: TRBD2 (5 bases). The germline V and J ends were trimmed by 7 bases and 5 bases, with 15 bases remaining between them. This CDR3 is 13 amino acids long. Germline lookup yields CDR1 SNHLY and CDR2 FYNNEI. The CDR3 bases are TGTGCCAGCATGCGTATACTAGGTGACGAGCAGTACTTC. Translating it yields CASMRILGDEQYF.

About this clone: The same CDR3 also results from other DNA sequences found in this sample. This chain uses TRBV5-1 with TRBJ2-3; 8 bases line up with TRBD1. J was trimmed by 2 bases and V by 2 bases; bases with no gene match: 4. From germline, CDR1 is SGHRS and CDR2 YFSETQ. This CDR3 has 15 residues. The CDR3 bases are TGCGCCAGCAGCTTTGGACAGGGAAACACAGATACGCAGTATTTT. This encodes CASSFGQGNTDTQYF.

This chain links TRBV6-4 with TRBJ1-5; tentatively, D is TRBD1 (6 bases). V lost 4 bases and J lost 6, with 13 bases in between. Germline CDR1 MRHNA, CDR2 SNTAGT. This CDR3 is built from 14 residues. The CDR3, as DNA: TGTGCCAGCAGTGCGACAGGCGGGGGTCAGCCCCAGCATTTT. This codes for CASSATGGGQPQHF.

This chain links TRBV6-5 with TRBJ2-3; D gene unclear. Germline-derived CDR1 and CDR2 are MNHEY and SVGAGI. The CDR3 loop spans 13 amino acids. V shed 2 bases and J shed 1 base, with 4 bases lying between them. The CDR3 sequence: CASSYDGTDTQYF. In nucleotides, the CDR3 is TGTGCCAGCAGTTACGACGGCACAGATACGCAGTATTTT.

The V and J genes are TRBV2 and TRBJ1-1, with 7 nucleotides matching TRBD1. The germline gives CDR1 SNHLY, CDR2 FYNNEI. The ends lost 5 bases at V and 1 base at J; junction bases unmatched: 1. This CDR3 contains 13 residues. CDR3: CASSTGANTEAFF. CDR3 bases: TGTGCCAGCAGTACAGGGGCGAACACTGAAGCTTTCTTT.

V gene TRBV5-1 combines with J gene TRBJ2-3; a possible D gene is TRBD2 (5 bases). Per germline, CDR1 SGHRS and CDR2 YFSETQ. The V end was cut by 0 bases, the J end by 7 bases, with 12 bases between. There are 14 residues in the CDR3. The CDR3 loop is CASSLGLEGYTQYF. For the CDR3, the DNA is TGCGCCAGCAGCTTGGGGTTAGAGGGTTATACGCAGTATTTT.

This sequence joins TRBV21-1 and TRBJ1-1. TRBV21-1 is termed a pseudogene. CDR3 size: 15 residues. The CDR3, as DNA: TGTGCCAGCAGCAAAGGTTCGGCGGAGAACACTGAAGCTTTCTTT. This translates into CASSKGSAENTEAFF.